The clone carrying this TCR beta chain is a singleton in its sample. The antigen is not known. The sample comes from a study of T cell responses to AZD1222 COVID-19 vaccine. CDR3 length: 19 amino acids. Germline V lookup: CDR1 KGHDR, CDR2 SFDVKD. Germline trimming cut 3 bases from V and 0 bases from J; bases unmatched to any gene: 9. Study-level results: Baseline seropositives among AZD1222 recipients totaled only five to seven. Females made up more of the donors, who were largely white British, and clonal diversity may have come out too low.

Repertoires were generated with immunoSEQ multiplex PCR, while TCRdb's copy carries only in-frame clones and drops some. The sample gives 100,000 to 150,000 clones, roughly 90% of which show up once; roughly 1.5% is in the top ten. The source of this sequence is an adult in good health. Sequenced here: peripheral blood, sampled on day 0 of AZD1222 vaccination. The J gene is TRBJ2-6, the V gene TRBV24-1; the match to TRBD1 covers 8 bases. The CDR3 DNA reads TGTGCCACCAGTGATCCACTCGGACAGGGAAGCTCTGGGGCCAACGTCCTGACTTTC. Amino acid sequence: CATSDPLGQGSSGANVLTF.